Listed below are T cell receptor beta chains from one sample, sequenced in a study of blood T cell repertoires in COVID-19. Sequencing was performed with immunoSEQ multiplex PCR; in TCRdb, only in-frame clones are kept and a portion is missing. The sample contains about 130,000 clones, around 89% of which appear only once. Sequenced material: peripheral blood. These receptors all come from a man between 70 and 80 years old with active COVID-19. CDR3s include the opening cysteine and the closing phenylalanine or tryptophan. Each record gives: clone size, J gene, D gene, V gene, CDR3 DNA, CDR3 protein. D genes are given only for firm matches. Expanded clones are given a class, and other clones once, few, many or no size at all.

>.|TRBJ2-1|.|TRBV29-1
TGCAGCGTTAGTGAGGTGTACAATGAGCAGTTCTTC
CSVSEVYNEQFF
>.|TRBJ2-3|.|TRBV30
TGTGCCTGGAGTGTCGGAGGGAGCACAGATACGCAGTATTTT
CAWSVGGSTDTQYF
>.|TRBJ2-1|TRBD2|TRBV19
TGTGCCAGTAGCCCACTAGCGGGAGTTCGGGACAATGAGCAGTTCTTC
CASSPLAGVRDNEQFF
>.|TRBJ2-7|.|TRBV28
TGTGCCAGCAGTCCCCGGGGGATAGGTTCCTACGAGCAGTACTTC
CASSPRGIGSYEQYF
>once|TRBJ2-7|.|TRBV5-1
TGCGCCAGCAGCCCCGTCGTGACAGCTACCTACGAGCAGTACTTC
CASSPVVTATYEQYF
>.|TRBJ2-5|.|TRBV6-5
TGTGCCAGCAGTTACGGGATGGGAGCGGGGACCCAGTACTTC
CASSYGMGAGTQYF
>.|TRBJ2-7|.|TRBV6-6
TGTGCCAGCAGTTACTCGGGGAGAGAGAAGTCCTACGAGCAGTACTTC
CASSYSGREKSYEQYF
>.|TRBJ2-7|.|TRBV5-1
TGCGCCAGCAGCTTGGAAAGGGGCGAGCAGTACTTC
CASSLERGEQYF
>.|TRBJ2-7|.|TRBV4-1
TGCGCCAGCAGCCCTACGAGACAGGTCGGTGGCGGCTACGAGCAGTACTTC
CASSPTRQVGGGYEQYF
>.|TRBJ2-7|.|TRBV7-9
TGTGCCAGCAGCTTACACAGGGTAAAGGACGAGCAGTACTTC
CASSLHRVKDEQYF
>.|TRBJ2-7|TRBD2|TRBV28
TGTGCCAGCAGTTTCGTTACTAGCGGCTACGAGCAGTACTTC
CASSFVTSGYEQYF
>.|TRBJ2-7|TRBD1|TRBV4-1
TGCGCCAGCAGCCAAACAGGGGAAGCCTACGAGCAGTACTTC
CASSQTGEAYEQYF
>.|TRBJ2-7|TRBD2|TRBV10-3
TGTGCCATCAGTCCGGGACTAGCGGGAGTGGAGCAGTACTTC
CAISPGLAGVEQYF
>once|TRBJ1-5|.|TRBV27
TGTGCCAGCAGTTTATCCCGGACAGCAAATCAGCCCCAGCATTTT
CASSLSRTANQPQHF
>once|TRBJ1-5|.|TRBV23-1
TGCGCCAGCCCCACGGGACAAAATCAGCCCCAGCATTTT
CASPTGQNQPQHF
>.|TRBJ1-2|TRBD1|TRBV18
TGTGCCAGCTCACGAGGACAGGCGACACTCTATGGCTACACCTTC
CASSRGQATLYGYTF
>.|TRBJ1-1|.|TRBV5-1
TGCGCCAGCAGCTTGGAAACAGGGCGGACTGAAGCTTTCTTT
CASSLETGRTEAFF
>.|TRBJ2-7|.|TRBV9
TGTGCCAGCAGTCCTGGACTGTCTCCCTACGAGCAGTACTTC
CASSPGLSPYEQYF
>.|TRBJ2-7|TRBD2|TRBV28
TGTGCCAGCGGACTAGCGGGAGGGAGGATTACGTGGGAGCAGTACTTC
CASGLAGGRITWEQYF
>.|TRBJ2-5|TRBD2|TRBV6-6
TGTGCCAGCAGCACCCCGACTAGCGGGGGGGGAGAGACCCAGTACTTC
CASSTPTSGGGETQYF
>.|TRBJ2-7|TRBD2|TRBV13
TGTGCCAGCAGCTCCGGACTAGCGGGAGGAGAGCAGTACTTC
CASSSGLAGGEQYF
>.|TRBJ2-7|.|TRBV6-6
TGTGCCAGCAGTAGGGGGAACTCCTACGAGCAGTACTTC
CASSRGNSYEQYF
>once|TRBJ2-7|.|TRBV30
TGTGCGGTAGGGGCGGGGGCTCGGGGCGAGCAGTACTTC
CAVGAGARGEQYF
>.|TRBJ1-2|TRBD1|TRBV7-2
TGTGCCAGCAGCTTAATGGCACAGGGGCTTGGCTACACCTTC
CASSLMAQGLGYTF
>.|TRBJ2-7|TRBD2|TRBV5-1
TGCGCCAGCAGCTTGGGAGCGGGAGTATACGAGCAGTACTTC
CASSLGAGVYEQYF
>.|TRBJ2-7|TRBD1|TRBV7-2
TGTGCCAGCAGCTCCCAGGGGGCCTCCTACGAGCAGTACTTC
CASSSQGASYEQYF
>.|TRBJ2-1|.|TRBV7-9
TGTGCCAGCAGCTTAGGACGGTCGCAGGATGAGCAGTTCTTC
CASSLGRSQDEQFF
>.|TRBJ1-1|.|TRBV2
TGTGCCAGCAGGGATATACAGGCGAACACTGAAGCTTTCTTT
CASRDIQANTEAFF
>.|TRBJ2-7|.|TRBV5-1
TGCGCCAGCAGCTTGGCGCTGGCCCTAGGCGAGCAGTACTTC
CASSLALALGEQYF
>few|TRBJ1-2|TRBD1|TRBV7-9
TGTGCCAGCAGCTTAGGGGGGACAGGGCGTACTAACTATGGCTACACCTTC
CASSLGGTGRTNYGYTF
>.|TRBJ2-6|TRBD1|TRBV19
TGTGCCAGTAGTTCGCGGACAGGGGGCTCTGGGGCCAACGTCCTGACTTTC
CASSSRTGGSGANVLTF
>few|TRBJ1-1|TRBD1|TRBV6-6
TGTGCCAGCAGTTACTCCGGACAGGCCATGAACACTGAAGCTTTCTTT
CASSYSGQAMNTEAFF
>.|TRBJ2-1|TRBD1|TRBV4-1
TGCGCCAGCAGCCAGATCCCGGGACAGGGGTGGGATGAGCAGTTCTTC
CASSQIPGQGWDEQFF
>.|TRBJ1-1|.|TRBV5-4
TGTGCCAGCTCGGAAGGGGCGAACACTGAAGCTTTCTTT
CASSEGANTEAFF
>.|TRBJ1-5|TRBD1|TRBV9
TGTGCCAGCAGCGGGGGACAGGGAGTGGGCCAGCCCCAGCATTTT
CASSGGQGVGQPQHF
>.|TRBJ2-1|TRBD2|TRBV7-2
TGTGCCAGCAGCGCTCGGACTAGCGGGCCTTACAATGAGCAGTTCTTC
CASSARTSGPYNEQFF
>.|TRBJ1-3|TRBD1|TRBV6-5
TGTGCCAGCAGCACAGGGGCTGGAAACACCATATATTTT
CASSTGAGNTIYF
>.|TRBJ2-1|TRBD2|TRBV7-2
TGTGCCAGCAGACCGCGGCGGACTAGCGGATACAATGAGCAGTTCTTC
CASRPRRTSGYNEQFF
>once|TRBJ2-5|TRBD2|TRBV4-2
TGTGCCAGCAGCCAACGATCTAGCGGGCAAGAGACCCAGTACTTC
CASSQRSSGQETQYF
>.|TRBJ2-1|.|TRBV6-5
TGTGCCAGCAGTTACCCCGTCCTAGGGGGGGCCAATGAGCAGTTCTTC
CASSYPVLGGANEQFF
>.|TRBJ2-2|TRBD2|TRBV13
TGTGCCAGCAGCGGACACCTAGCGGGAGGGATTCCGAGGGCCGGGGAGCTGTTTTTT
CASSGHLAGGIPRAGELFF
>.|TRBJ2-7|TRBD2|TRBV2
TGTGCCAGCAGAATTCGGACTAGCGGGAACTACGAGCAGTACTTC
CASRIRTSGNYEQYF
>.|TRBJ2-5|TRBD2|TRBV28
TGTGCCAGCAGAAAGAGGACTAGCGGGCACGGGGAGACCCAGTACTTC
CASRKRTSGHGETQYF
>.|TRBJ2-1|.|TRBV15
TGTGCCACCAGCGGCCAGGTTCTCACCCATGAGCAGTTCTTC
CATSGQVLTHEQFF
>.|TRBJ1-1|.|TRBV29-1
TGCAGCGTACGGGATCCCATGAACACTGAAGCTTTCTTT
CSVRDPMNTEAFF
>.|TRBJ2-3|.|TRBV5-1
TGCGCCAGCAGCTGGTCGACAGCTGTAACAGATACGCAGTATTTT
CASSWSTAVTDTQYF
>.|TRBJ2-7|TRBD1|TRBV12-3/TRBV12-4
TGTGCCAGCAAGGACAGGGGTTCCTACGAGCAGTACTTC
CASKDRGSYEQYF